The clone carrying this T cell receptor (beta chain) was detected once. The germline gene is not matched at one end of the junction; a read error may be the cause. A modified ARM-PCR protocol with three rounds of nested PCR amplified TCRbeta. One entry per CDR3 protein results from TCRdb running MiXCR on the multiplex PCR reads. The sample shows roughly 81,000 distinct CDR3 sequences, around 65% of them seen only once. This record comes from a study of tumor and adjacent non-tumor tissue in lung cancer. The template was RNA from unsorted bulk tissue. The TCR was taken from a woman aged 70 to 79 with non-small cell lung cancer. The specimen was lung tumor tissue.

The CDR3 DNA reads TGTAGCGGCCATCTAGTGGGACGAAGAACAGATACACAGTATTTT. Residues: CSGHLVGRRTDTQYF. V gene TRBV29-1 combines with J gene TRBJ2-3; maybe TRBD2 (6 bases). The CDR3 has 15 residues. CDR1 and CDR2 (germline): SQVTM, ANQGSEA.